This entry lists 32 T cell receptor beta chains sequenced from one sample in a study of T-cell reconstitution after alpha-beta-depleted transplantation in children. For TCRbeta, the library was prepared with unique molecular identifiers. TCRdb reanalysed the PCR reads using MiXCR and keeps one entry per CDR3 protein. Counted here are about 690,000 distinct CDR3 sequences, 15% to 20% occurring once; the ten biggest clones make up 1.1%. Sequences were derived from PBMCs from the stem cell graft donor, sampled from the stem cell graft. Receptor source: a human donor who donated a stem cell graft to a child with acute myeloid leukemia.

This clonotype has at least ten counts. The chain carries TRBV29-1 and TRBJ2-1, with TRBD2 identical over 13 bases. The germline V gene has CDR1 SQVTM and CDR2 ANQGSEA. V lost 3 bases and J lost 9; bases outside the gene matches: 5. The CDR3 is made up of 14 amino acids. The CDR3, as DNA: TGCAGCGTTGATAAGGGACTAGCGGGGTCTGAGCAGTTCTTC. Translated, it gives CSVDKGLAGSEQFF.

This clonotype was picked up a small number of times. V usage is TRBV11-2 and J usage is TRBJ1-2; 8 nucleotides match TRBD1. The CDR3 totals 18 residues. The V gene end was trimmed by 0 bases and the J gene end by 1 base; junction bases not matched to a gene: 10. CDR1 is SGHAT, CDR2 FQNNGV, per germline. The CDR3 nucleotides are TGTGCCAGCAGCTTAGAGTCAGGGGGCCGTTTTGGTAACTATGGCTACACCTTC. Translating it yields CASSLESGGRFGNYGYTF.

This clonotype has a count of ten or more. The chain recombines TRBV20-1 with TRBJ2-2, with D perhaps matching TRBD2 (7 bases). V shed 2 bases and J shed 7 bases, with 14 bases lying between them. CDR1 is DFQATT, CDR2 SNEGSKA, per germline (reference sequence). CDR3 length equals 14 residues. The CDR3 loop reads CSARPPGGHGELFF. Here the CDR3 DNA reads TGCAGTGCTAGACCCCCGGGGGGACACGGGGAGCTGTTTTTT.

The gene calls are TRBV28 and TRBJ1-6; D may be TRBD1 (5 bases). CDR1 MDHEN and CDR2 SYDVKM come from the germline V gene. The CDR3 totals 15 residues. With 6 bases removed from V and 7 bases from J, the gap between germline ends came to 16 bases. CDR3 loop: CASSLRGLRNSPLHF. CDR3 DNA: TGTGCCAGCAGCCTCCGGGGACTCCGGAATTCACCCCTCCACTTT.

In this sample, this clonotype turned up many times. The genes are TRBV29-1 and TRBJ2-4; no definite D call. Trimming shortened V by 1 base and J by 5 bases, and 12 bases separated the two germline ends. Per germline, CDR1 SQVTM and CDR2 ANQGSEA. The CDR3 covers 14 residues. The CDR3 DNA sequence: TGCAGCGTTGAAGTGGGTCGGCTGGAAAACATTCAGTACTTC. Translating it yields CSVEVGRLENIQYF.

V gene TRBV20-1 combines with J gene TRBJ1-1; possibly TRBD1 for D (5 bases). The V end was cut by 0 bases, the J end by 0 bases, with 20 bases between. Germline values: CDR1 DFQATT, CDR2 SNEGSKA (reference sequence). The CDR3 extends over 18 amino acids. CDR3 in DNA: TGCAGTGCTAGAGATTCCTGGGGGGGGTCGCACATGAACACTGAAGCTTTCTTT. Translating gives CSARDSWGGSHMNTEAFF.

V and J are TRBV14 and TRBJ2-1, with D unclear. The germline CDR1 and CDR2 sequences are SGHDN and FVKESK. Trimming cost V 1 base and J 6 bases, with 7 bases left between them. The CDR3 extends over 13 amino acids. The CDR3 loop reads CASSQVSFNEQFF. The CDR3 DNA follows: TGTGCCAGCAGCCAAGTAAGCTTCAATGAGCAGTTCTTC.

This clonotype has more than one count but fewer than ten. V usage is TRBV10-2 and J usage is TRBJ2-2; weak D call: TRBD1 (6 bases). Trimming took 8 bases from V and 0 from J, leaving 10 bases between them. This CDR3 region has 14 residues. Looked up from germline, CDR1 is WSHSY and CDR2 is SAAADI. CDR3 amino acids: CASEGQANTGELFF. The CDR3 DNA reads TGCGCCAGCGAGGGACAAGCGAACACCGGGGAGCTGTTTTTT.

This clonotype was seen repeatedly, ten times or more. The rearrangement uses TRBV7-2 and TRBJ1-2, with D possibly TRBD1 on 5 matching bases. Germline V CDR1 and CDR2: SGHTA, FQGNSA. V was shortened by 2 bases and J by 4 bases, with 17 bases between the two germline ends. There are 16 residues in the CDR3. CDR3 protein: CASSLHGGELSYGYTF. The CDR3 DNA reads TGTGCCAGCAGCTTACATGGGGGGGAACTCAGCTATGGCTACACCTTC.

The V gene is TRBV12-3 or TRBV12-4, the J gene TRBJ1-2; no reliable D call. CDR3 length equals 14 residues. The V and J ends lost 6 bases and 3 bases respectively, with 14 bases between them. CDR3 protein: CASSRAGVYYGYTF. CDR3 bases: TGTGCCAGCAGCCGAGCAGGAGTTTACTATGGCTACACCTTC.

The rearrangement joins TRBV27 to TRBJ2-7, with D maybe TRBD1 (6 bases). Germline V gene lookup returns CDR1 MNHEY and CDR2 SMNVEV (reference sequence). The CDR3 is 15 residues long. With 2 bases removed from V and 4 bases from J, the gap between germline ends came to 15 bases. CDR3 loop: CASSLEAGALYEQYF. The CDR3 DNA is TGTGCCAGCAGTTTAGAGGCAGGGGCATTGTACGAGCAGTACTTC.

In this sample, this clonotype turned up a few times. This sequence joins TRBV9 and TRBJ2-1, with D uncertain. Per germline, CDR1 SGDLS and CDR2 YYNGEE. This CDR3 contains 13 residues. V was clipped by 3 bases and J by 5 bases, with 9 bases between them. This chain's CDR3 is CASSAPPDNEQFF. CDR3 nucleotide sequence: TGTGCCAGCAGCGCCCCTCCTGACAATGAGCAGTTCTTC.

This clonotype showed up many times. CDR3 sequence reads: CASSSQREKQFF. CDR3 DNA sequence: TGTGCCAGCAGTAGTCAGCGGGAGAAGCAGTTCTTC. The rearrangement joins TRBV12-3 or TRBV12-4 to TRBJ2-1; TRBD2 matches at 8 bases. V gave up 5 bases and J gave up 11 bases; unmatched junction bases: 5. The CDR3 length is 12 residues.

This clonotype was seen more than once but under ten times. This chain uses TRBV24-1 with TRBJ2-5; D is perhaps TRBD1 (6 bases). CDR1 KGHDR and CDR2 SFDVKD come from the germline V gene. This CDR3 is 14 amino acids long. Trimming removed 5 bases from V and 5 bases from J, with 14 bases in between. CDR3 in DNA: TGTGCCACCAGTGGCAGGGGAGAATGGGAGACCCAGTACTTC. Translation: CATSGRGEWETQYF.

This clonotype showed up many times. This chain uses TRBV30 with TRBJ2-3, with TRBD1 matching over 9 bases. V lost 2 bases and J lost 5; bases outside the gene matches: 11. This CDR3 has 16 amino acids. Per the germline V gene, CDR1 is GTSNPN and CDR2 is SVGIG (reference sequence). CDR3 sequence reads: CAWSLGTGGKEDTQYF. DNA for the CDR3: TGTGCCTGGAGTCTAGGTACAGGGGGCAAGGAAGATACGCAGTATTTT.

The chain couples TRBV12-3 or TRBV12-4 to TRBJ2-2; no firm D call. The V end lost 7 bases, the J end lost 2 bases, and 5 bases lay between the germline ends. The CDR3 contains 12 residues. CDR3 residues: CASIDNTGELFF. The CDR3 region has the DNA TGTGCCAGCATAGACAACACCGGGGAGCTGTTTTTT.

This clonotype was observed a few times. CDR3 bases: TGTGCCAGCGGACCAGCGGGGTTCTCCTACAATGAGCAGTTCTTC. Protein: CASGPAGFSYNEQFF. The V call is TRBV12-3 or TRBV12-4, the J call TRBJ2-1; 7 positions match TRBD2. V lost 8 bases and J lost 0; bases outside the gene matches: 7. This CDR3 has 15 residues.

This clonotype has at least ten counts. This sequence joins TRBV7-6 and TRBJ2-5, with D possibly TRBD2 on 6 matching bases. The CDR3 has 14 residues. The germline V gene has CDR1 SGHVS and CDR2 FNYEAQ. Trimming removed 1 base at V and 1 base at J, with 7 bases between. CDR3: CASSLGGGQETQYF. DNA for the CDR3: TGTGCCAGCAGCTTAGGGGGAGGCCAAGAGACCCAGTACTTC.

The chain joins TRBV11-2 to TRBJ2-5, with D tentatively TRBD2 (6 bases). CDR3 length: 15 amino acids. The germline gives CDR1 SGHAT, CDR2 FQNNGV. Trimming pared 3 bases from V and 5 bases from J, leaving 16 bases between. CDR3 protein: CASSFEPGVRETQYF. The CDR3 nucleotides read TGTGCCAGCAGCTTCGAGCCGGGGGTTAGGGAGACCCAGTACTTC.

This clonotype showed up just a few times. The chain is built from TRBV7-9 and TRBJ1-2; D is undetermined. Germline V lookup: CDR1 SEHNR, CDR2 FQNEAQ (reference sequence). V lost 8 bases, J lost 0 bases, and 13 bases lay in between. The CDR3 spans 14 residues. The CDR3 DNA reads as TGTGCCAGCGGACCCTTAATAGCTAACTATGGCTACACCTTC. Protein: CASGPLIANYGYTF.

This clonotype was counted between two and nine times. This chain uses TRBV2 with TRBJ2-7; the D is unclear. The CDR3 spans 13 residues. The V end lost 4 bases, the J end lost 0 bases, and 7 bases lay between the germline ends. Germline CDR1 and CDR2: SNHLY and FYNNEI. CDR3 in amino acids: CASSARSSYEQYV. The CDR3 DNA is TGTGCCAGCAGTGCGAGAAGCTCCTACGAGCAGTACGTC.

This clonotype has ten or more counts. CDR3 sequence: CSVGKKLNYGYTF. The CDR3 nucleotides read TGCAGCGTTGGAAAAAAACTCAACTATGGCTACACCTTC. The chain recombines TRBV29-1 with TRBJ1-2, with D uncertain. The germline V and J ends were trimmed by 4 bases and 2 bases, with 11 bases remaining between them. This CDR3 has 13 residues. The germline V gene encodes CDR1 SQVTM and CDR2 ANQGSEA.

The V call is TRBV7-2, the J call TRBJ2-4; D not resolved. The V and J ends lost 1 base and 6 bases respectively, with 4 bases between them. The CDR3 totals 12 residues. The germline V gene encodes CDR1 SGHTA and CDR2 FQGNSA. CDR3 in DNA: TGTGCCAGCAGCTTAGAACTAAACATTCAGTACTTC. Translation: CASSLELNIQYF.

This clonotype was recorded many times. The chain has TRBV20-1 and TRBJ1-5; D is perhaps TRBD1 (5 bases). The CDR3 runs to 13 residues. In germline, CDR1 is DFQATT, CDR2 SNEGSKA (reference sequence). Between the trimmed V and J ends, which lost 7 bases and 3 bases, there was a span of 13 bases. CDR3 in DNA: TGCAGTGGCAGGGACTTGGACAATCAGCCCCAGCATTTT. Protein product: CSGRDLDNQPQHF.

V and J are TRBV14 and TRBJ2-4; D not certain. The CDR3 runs to 19 residues. Germline V gene data show CDR1 as SGHDN and CDR2 as FVKESK. V lost 0 bases and J 0 bases, leaving 18 bases between the germline ends. The CDR3 loop reads CASSQEGLGTALAKNIQYF. The CDR3 nucleotides read TGTGCCAGCAGCCAAGAAGGGCTCGGCACAGCACTAGCCAAAAACATTCAGTACTTC.

This clonotype was recorded many times. The chain uses TRBV5-1 and TRBJ2-1; D might be TRBD1 (5 bases). V was trimmed by 3 bases and J by 8 bases, leaving 12 bases between them. This CDR3 spans 13 amino acids. Germline CDR1 reads SGHRS; CDR2 reads YFSETQ. CDR3 sequence (DNA): TGCGCCAGCAGCTACACAGGTATAGATGAGCAGTTCTTC. This encodes CASSYTGIDEQFF.

The chain carries TRBV25-1 and TRBJ2-5; either TRBD1 or TRBD2 may supply D (6 bases each). Per germline, CDR1 MGHDK and CDR2 SYGVNS. Between the trimmed V and J ends, which lost 4 bases and 2 bases, there was a span of 11 bases. The CDR3 extends over 14 amino acids. The CDR3 region is CASSAAGHQETQYF. The CDR3 DNA sequence: TGTGCCAGCAGTGCTGCGGGACATCAAGAGACCCAGTACTTC. Looking up the rest from reference TRBV25-1 and TRBJ2-5 gives the full variable domain: EADIYQTPRYLVIGTGKKITLECSQTMGHDKMYWYQQDPGMELHLIHYSYGVNSTEKGDLSSESTVSRIRTEHFPLTLESARPSHTSQYLCASSAAGHQETQYFGPGTRLLVL.

A few counts support this clonotype. This chain joins TRBV20-1 and TRBJ2-1, with D perhaps being TRBD1 or TRBD2 (6 bases each). The CDR3 sequence is 14 residues long. Trimming removed 5 bases at V and 0 bases at J, with 11 bases between. Germline V CDR1 and CDR2: DFQATT, SNEGSKA (reference sequence). CDR3 bases: TGCAGTGCTGGGGGGCGGACCTCCTACAATGAGCAGTTCTTC. Its protein product is CSAGGRTSYNEQFF.

This clonotype came up many times. The J gene is TRBJ2-3, the V gene TRBV7-3; the D is unclear. CDR1 SGHTA and CDR2 FQGTGA come from the germline V gene. This CDR3 is built from 15 residues. V shed 5 bases and J shed 0 bases, with 12 bases lying between them. Here the CDR3 DNA reads TGTGCCAGCAGCCTGAGGTTGGGAAGCACAGATACGCAGTATTTT. It specifies CASSLRLGSTDTQYF.

This clonotype has ten or more counts. The CDR3 loop is CSAREPGLAQYEQYF. The CDR3 bases are TGCAGTGCTAGAGAGCCGGGACTAGCGCAGTACGAGCAGTACTTC. This sequence joins TRBV20-1 and TRBJ2-7, with TRBD2 matching 10 bases. Germline CDR1 and CDR2: DFQATT and SNEGSKA (reference sequence). The CDR3 has 15 residues. V was clipped by 0 bases and J by 4 bases; unmatched bases: 6.

This clonotype was detected ten times or more. This chain joins TRBV7-2 and TRBJ2-5, with 8 positions matching TRBD2. The length of the CDR3 is 14 residues. Germline-derived CDR1 and CDR2 are SGHTA and FQGNSA. With V trimmed by 5 bases and J by 7 bases, 9 bases remained unmatched. Written as DNA, the CDR3 is TGTGCCAGCAGCGCGGGACTAGAATATGCGACCCAGTACTTC. Residues: CASSAGLEYATQYF.

This clonotype was recorded once. The genes are TRBV12-3 or TRBV12-4 and TRBJ2-5; a weak D match, TRBD2 (6 bases). The CDR3 length is 14 residues. The V and J ends lost 6 bases and 5 bases respectively, with 16 bases between them. The CDR3 loop is CASSPGRLEETQYF. Written as DNA, the CDR3 is TGTGCCAGCAGCCCAGGGAGGCTCGAGGAGACCCAGTACTTC.